Below, 23 T cell receptor beta chains from the same sample are listed, as sequenced in a study of T cells in Graves' hyperthyroidism and ophthalmopathy. TCR beta CDR3 regions were amplified from RNA transcripts. Primed by the HTBI set, a first-round RT-PCR was run on the TCR CDR3. TCRdb called the multiplex PCR reads again in MiXCR, with one record for every CDR3 protein. The sample shows 700,000 or so distinct CDR3 sequences, about 15% of them seen only once. The sample consisted of blood. These receptors were taken from a woman in her 50s with Graves' ophthalmopathy.

A few counts support this clonotype. The chain has TRBV15 and TRBJ2-1, with D possibly being TRBD2 (6 bases). CDR1 is LNHNV and CDR2 is YYDKDF in the germline V gene (reference sequence). CDR3 length: 17 amino acids. V was trimmed by 1 base and J by 4 bases, leaving 17 bases between them. The CDR3 region has the DNA TGTGCCACCAGCAGAGGGGCCTTGGGGGGTGCTTACAATGAGCAGTTCTTC. Its translation: CATSRGALGGAYNEQFF. Together with reference TRBV15 and TRBJ2-1, the CDR3 gives the full variable domain: DAMVIQNPRYQVTQFGKPVTLSCSQTLNHNVMYWYQQKSSQAPKLLFHYYDKDFNNEADTPDNFQSRRPNTSFCFLDIRSPGLGDTAMYLCATSRGALGGAYNEQFFGPGTRLTVL.

This clonotype was counted only a few times. V and J are TRBV28 and TRBJ2-1; perhaps TRBD2 as D (5 bases). The CDR3 spans 15 residues. Trimming stripped 4 bases from V and 0 bases from J, with 10 bases between. The germline CDR1 and CDR2 sequences are MDHEN and SYDVKM. The CDR3 loop reads CASSSTSRSYNEQFF. The CDR3 nucleotides read TGTGCCAGCAGTTCCACTAGTCGCTCCTACAATGAGCAGTTCTTC.

This clonotype was found many times. The chain couples TRBV3-1 to TRBJ1-1, with 7 bases fitting TRBD1. J was trimmed by 6 bases and V by 5 bases; bases with no gene match: 12. Germline V gene data show CDR1 as LGHDT and CDR2 as YNNKEL (reference sequence). This CDR3 has 15 amino acids. The CDR3 nucleotides read TGTGCCAGCAGCAAAAGAGGGCAGGGGGGATCTGAAGCTTTCTTT. It yields the protein CASSKRGQGGSEAFF.

This chain links TRBV20-1 with TRBJ1-1; tentatively, D is TRBD1 (5 bases). The germline V gene has CDR1 DFQATT and CDR2 SNEGSKA (reference sequence). The CDR3 length is 11 residues. Trimming cost V 4 bases and J 10 bases, with 13 bases left between them. Here the CDR3 DNA reads TGCAGTGCTACAGGGTACTCTGGAGCTTTCTTT. It yields the protein CSATGYSGAFF.

In its sample, this clonotype was seen a few times. The rearrangement uses TRBV24-1 and TRBJ2-5; maybe TRBD2 (6 bases). Trimming removed 4 bases at V and 0 bases at J, with 8 bases between. This CDR3 is 14 amino acids long. Germline V gene data show CDR1 as KGHDR and CDR2 as SFDVKD. Here the CDR3 reads CATSDRTNQETQYF. The CDR3 DNA sequence: TGTGCCACCAGTGACCGGACTAACCAAGAGACCCAGTACTTC.

This clonotype has a count of ten or more. This chain links TRBV12-3 or TRBV12-4 with TRBJ2-3, with D hard to call. V lost 4 bases and J 0 bases, leaving 8 bases between the germline ends. This CDR3 spans 14 amino acids. CDR3 in DNA: TGTGCCAGCAGTTATCGCAGTAGCACAGATACGCAGTATTTT. Protein: CASSYRSSTDTQYF.

This clonotype was found many times. The chain employs TRBV20-1 and TRBJ2-1; TRBD2 is a possible D gene (6 bases). Germline loops: CDR1 DFQATT, CDR2 SNEGSKA (reference sequence). V gave up 3 bases and J gave up 1 base, with 10 bases separating them. This CDR3 is built from 14 residues. As DNA, the CDR3 is TGCAGTGCTAGTCCTAGCGCATCCTACAATGAGCAGTTCTTC. Translation: CSASPSASYNEQFF.

This clonotype was seen a few times. The chain has TRBV29-1 and TRBJ2-3, with TRBD2 as a possible D gene (5 bases). Per the germline V gene, CDR1 is SQVTM and CDR2 is ANQGSEA. Trimming took 2 bases from V and 0 from J, leaving 12 bases between them. CDR3 length: 15 amino acids. The CDR3 DNA reads TGCAGCGTTGAATGGCGGGCTTCTAGCACAGATACGCAGTATTTT. This codes for CSVEWRASSTDTQYF.

This chain uses TRBV12-3 or TRBV12-4 with TRBJ2-3; possible D gene TRBD1, 5 bases. The V end lost 6 bases, the J end lost 2 bases, and 15 bases lay between the germline ends. The CDR3 covers 15 residues. CDR3 coding DNA: TGTGCCAGCAGGCCCCCTCAGGGATACACAGATACGCAGTATTTT. This translates into CASRPPQGYTDTQYF.

This clonotype has a handful of counts. The rearrangement uses TRBV7-2 and TRBJ1-5; 12 positions agree with TRBD1. V dropped 5 bases and J dropped 6; count of bases not matched to a gene: 5. The germline gives CDR1 SGHTA, CDR2 FQGNSA. The CDR3 runs 15 residues. The CDR3 loop is CASSPGTGGGQPQHF. CDR3 bases: TGTGCCAGCAGCCCCGGGACAGGGGGCGGTCAGCCCCAGCATTTT.

This clonotype was recorded many times. The rearrangement joins TRBV5-5 to TRBJ1-4; D is ambiguous. Germline V gene lookup returns CDR1 SGHKS and CDR2 YYEKEE (reference sequence). This CDR3 comprises 13 residues. The germline V and J ends were trimmed by 4 bases and 4 bases, with 8 bases remaining between them. CDR3 in amino acids: CASSLDDNEKLFF. CDR3 sequence (DNA): TGTGCCAGCAGCCTGGACGATAATGAAAAACTGTTTTTT. The whole variable domain, filled in from reference TRBV5-5 and TRBJ1-4, reads DAGVTQSPTHLIKTRGQQVTLRCSPISGHKSVSWYQQVLGQGPQFIFQYYEKEERGRGNFPDRFSARQFPNYSSELNVNALLLGDSALYLCASSLDDNEKLFFGSGTQLSVL.

The chain employs TRBV6-4 and TRBJ1-2; D is uncertain. V was shortened by 1 base and J by 4 bases, with 13 bases between the two germline ends. The CDR3 is 15 residues long. CDR1 MRHNA and CDR2 SNTAGT come from the germline V gene. CDR3 DNA: TGTGCCAGCAGTGACTTCCCCGGACCCGGCTATGGCTACACCTTC. This translates into CASSDFPGPGYGYTF.

The CDR3 region has the DNA TGCAGTGCTTTAACTTCCGGGACTAGCGGGAGGAACGGGGAGCTGTTTTTT. Residues: CSALTSGTSGRNGELFF. The J gene is TRBJ2-2, the V gene TRBV20-1; TRBD2 matches at 15 bases. Trimming removed 5 bases from V and 7 bases from J; junction bases left unmatched: 11. Germline CDR1 DFQATT, CDR2 SNEGSKA (reference sequence). The CDR3 spans 17 residues.

This clonotype was recorded many times. The V call is TRBV5-1, the J call TRBJ2-1; D unresolved. CDR1 is SGHRS and CDR2 is YFSETQ in the germline V gene. Trimming took off 0 bases at V and 5 bases at J, with 9 bases between the two ends. This CDR3 comprises 14 residues. This CDR3 is CASSLAQINNEQFF. The CDR3 nucleotides read TGCGCCAGCAGCTTGGCTCAGATAAACAATGAGCAGTTCTTC.

V is TRBV6-2 or TRBV6-3 and J is TRBJ2-1; D may be TRBD1 (7 bases). The CDR3 has 13 amino acids. The V and J ends lost 7 bases and 10 bases respectively, with 17 bases between them. Germline V gives CDR1 MNHEY, CDR2 SVGEGT. CDR3 nucleotides: TGTGCCAGCAATATGGAGGGGGCAGGAGAGCAGTTCTTC. Its translation is CASNMEGAGEQFF.

This clonotype has ten or more counts. The rearrangement uses TRBV5-1 and TRBJ2-1; 10 positions agree with TRBD1. Germline CDR1 reads SGHRS; CDR2 reads YFSETQ. With V trimmed by 0 bases and J by 3 bases, 3 bases remained unmatched. This CDR3 comprises 16 residues. CDR3 in DNA: TGCGCCAGCAGCTTGGGACAGGGGGCGGGCTACAATGAGCAGTTCTTC. This encodes CASSLGQGAGYNEQFF.

At least ten counts were recorded for this clonotype. In DNA form, the CDR3 reads TGTGCCAGCAGCTTAAGGACCTCCTACAATGAGCAGTTCTTC. Residues: CASSLRTSYNEQFF. The chain links TRBV11-2 to TRBJ2-1; D not certain. The CDR3 spans 14 residues. Germline lookup yields CDR1 SGHAT and CDR2 FQNNGV. V was trimmed by 2 bases and J by 0 bases, leaving 5 bases between them.

To note about this clonotype: With a much larger clone just one base away, this may be a read error. The chain is built from TRBV7-2 and TRBJ2-3; 7 bases align to TRBD2. This CDR3 spans 15 amino acids. From germline, CDR1 is SGHTA and CDR2 FQGNSA. The CDR3 DNA sequence: TGTGCCAGCAGCTTATGGCGGGAGTCCCCAGATACGCGGTATTTT. The encoded protein is CASSLWRESPDTRYF. The full variable domain, rest sourced from reference TRBV7-2 and TRBJ2-3, is GAGVSQSPSNKVTEKGKDVELRCDPISGHTALYWYRQSLGQGLEFLIYFQGNSAPDKSGLPSDRFSAERTGGSVSTLTIQRTQQEDSAVYLCASSLWRESPDTRYFGPGTRLTVL.

The table lists this clonotype with many counts. This sequence joins TRBV6-1 and TRBJ2-3; the match to TRBD1 covers 7 bases. CDR1 and CDR2 (germline): MNHNS, SASEGT. J gave up 0 bases and V 6 bases, and 3 bases lay outside the gene matches. The length of the CDR3 is 14 residues. The CDR3 reads CASRRDSSTDTQYF. CDR3 bases: TGTGCCAGCAGACGGGACAGCAGCACAGATACGCAGTATTTT.

This rearrangement joins TRBV18 to TRBJ1-2; D remains ambiguous. Trimming took off 3 bases at V and 7 bases at J, with 12 bases between the two ends. CDR1 KGHSH and CDR2 LQKENI come from the germline V gene. The CDR3 length is 13 residues. The CDR3 loop is CASSPDPAGGYTF. The CDR3 DNA is TGTGCCAGCTCACCCGACCCAGCTGGTGGCTACACCTTC.

This clonotype was counted ten times or more. The CDR3 protein is CASSPSGPNTGELFF. DNA of the CDR3: TGTGCCAGCAGCCCGTCAGGCCCGAACACCGGGGAGCTGTTTTTT. This chain uses TRBV7-2 with TRBJ2-2; no definite D call. This CDR3 is built from 15 residues. The V and J ends lost 5 bases and 0 bases respectively, with 10 bases between them. Germline CDR1 reads SGHTA; CDR2 reads FQGNSA.

In its sample, this clonotype was seen many times. The chain links TRBV6-1 to TRBJ2-1; 9 bases are a match to TRBD1. The germline CDR1 and CDR2 sequences are MNHNS and SASEGT. This CDR3 region has 15 residues. V dropped 5 bases and J dropped 5; count of bases not matched to a gene: 7. The DNA for the CDR3 is TGTGCCAGCAGTACCCGGGACAGGGAAAACAATGAGCAGTTCTTC. Its translation: CASSTRDRENNEQFF.

This clonotype has only a few counts. The chain carries TRBV25-1 and TRBJ2-1, with 13 bases aligning to TRBD2. Germline CDR1 reads MGHDK; CDR2 reads SYGVNS. The CDR3 consists of 15 residues. V gave up 4 bases and J gave up 6 bases; unmatched junction bases: 3. CDR3 protein: CASSATSGRANEQFF. CDR3 nucleotide sequence: TGTGCCAGCAGTGCTACTAGCGGGAGGGCCAATGAGCAGTTCTTC.